This TCR beta chain was sequenced for a study of cytomegalovirus exposure and HLA in healthy donors. On the study more broadly: Around 190 million T cells yielded approximately 100 million unique TCR beta sequences, as an earlier analysis found.

60 Vbeta and 13 Jbeta primers were used in PCR. Using immunoSEQ multiplex PCR, the repertoire was profiled, and TCRdb retains in-frame clones only, with some absent. Recorded for this sample: around 200,000 clones. Study results and caveats: About 87% or about 30% of the time was how often most TCR beta V segments were productive, according to an earlier analysis. Most likely, a cluster of highly shared sequence variants arose as a sequencing artifact.

Note on this clone: The antigen remains unidentified.

CDR3 size: 20 residues. Germline assignment: CDR1 MDHEN and CDR2 SYDVKM. Losses at the gene ends were 5 bases for V and 5 bases for J; bases not matched to a gene: 21. Specimen: PBMCs. V and J are TRBV28 and TRBJ2-7; TRBD2 matches 13 bases. This clonotype was sampled from a girl aged 2 to 9 in good health and CMV-seropositive. This CDR3 reads CASSGTSGDRVIFYGNEQYF. CDR3 sequence (DNA): TGTGCCAGCAGTGGGACTAGCGGGGACAGAGTCATTTTCTACGGAAACGAGCAGTACTTC. The full variable domain, completed using reference TRBV28 and TRBJ2-7, is DVKVTQSSRYLVKRTGEKVFLECVQDMDHENMFWYRQDPGLGLRLIYFSYDVKMKEKGDIPEGYSVSREKKERFSLILESASTNQTSMYLCASSGTSGDRVIFYGNEQYFGPGTRLTVT.